This T cell receptor beta chain was recorded in a study of T cell responses to AZD1222 COVID-19 vaccine. General study points: White British donors predominated, females outnumbered males, and clonal diversity was possibly underestimated. Baseline seropositivity characterized only six AZD1222 recipients.

Of note for this clone: Its target is unknown.

Produced via immunoSEQ multiplex PCR; TCRdb's table is partial and in-frame only. The sample lists about 56,000 clones, around 80% occurring once. The material was peripheral blood, obtained 28 days after the second AZD1222 dose. The TCR was taken from an adult who received the AZD1222 COVID-19 vaccine.

As DNA, the CDR3 is TGTGCCAGCACCACGGTGCGAACCGGGGAGCTGTTTTTT. Protein sequence: CASTTVRTGELFF. The chain combines TRBV7-8 with TRBJ2-2; D is unclear. V was trimmed by 7 bases and J by 5 bases, leaving 11 bases between them. The CDR3 runs to 13 residues. Germline V gives CDR1 SGHVS, CDR2 FQNEAQ. The full variable domain, its missing parts supplied by reference TRBV7-8 and TRBJ2-2, is GAGVSQSPRYKVAKRGQDVALRCDPISGHVSLFWYQQALGQGPEFLTYFQNEAQLDKSGLPSDRFFAERPEGSVSTLKIQRTQQEDSAVYLCASTTVRTGELFFGEGSRLTVL.